One sample yielded the 21 T cell receptor beta chains listed below, sequenced in a study of identical twins (dated by TCRdb to the mid-2010s). Library method: 5' RACE. Sequencing instrument: Illumina HiSeq 2000. The raw public data were reprocessed by TCRdb itself: fastp quality trimming at Q25, MiXCR clonotype calling, in-frame beta chains only. Duplicate CDR3 protein sequences are folded into a single record with the most common DNA and genes. The sample contains 450,000 or so distinct CDR3 sequences, approximately 15% of them found a single time. The top ten clones comprise around 0.48% of the sample. The same sample was also studied in work on yellow fever vaccine responses in identical twins.

Sequencing was performed on CD4+ T cells sorted from blood. These receptors were taken from a woman aged 18-30 years in good health.

The rearrangement joins TRBV3-1 to TRBJ1-5, with unresolved D. Germline CDR1 reads LGHDT; CDR2 reads YNNKEL (reference sequence). The V end lost 3 bases, the J end lost 4 bases, and 7 bases lay between the germline ends. The CDR3 consists of 13 residues. CDR3 region: CASSHTANQPQHF. The DNA for the CDR3 is TGTGCCAGCAGCCATACAGCAAATCAGCCCCAGCATTTT. The whole variable domain, remainder taken from reference TRBV3-1 and TRBJ1-5, is DTAVSQTPKYLVTQMGNDKSIKCEQNLGHDTMYWYKQDSKKFLKIMFSYNNKELIINETVPNRFSPKSPDKAHLNLHINSLELGDSAVYFCASSHTANQPQHFGDGTRLSIL.

This clonotype was picked up a small number of times. The chain recombines TRBV6-5 with TRBJ2-2; D assignment may be TRBD1 or TRBD2 (5 bases each). V lost 1 base, J lost 6 bases, and 15 bases lay in between. CDR3 length: 16 amino acids. In germline, CDR1 is MNHEY, CDR2 SVGAGI. The DNA for the CDR3 is TGTGCCAGCAGTTACTTGGGACGTAAGAAGGCCGGGGAGCTGTTTTTT. This codes for CASSYLGRKKAGELFF.

The sample holds a few counts of this clonotype. The rearrangement joins TRBV20-1 to TRBJ1-4, with D perhaps TRBD1 (6 bases). Trimming cost V 1 base and J 6 bases, with 12 bases left between them. Germline CDR1 and CDR2: DFQATT and SNEGSKA (reference sequence). The CDR3 consists of 14 residues. CDR3 nucleotide sequence: TGCAGTGCTAGAGGGGACAAAATTTATGAAAAACTGTTTTTT. Its translation: CSARGDKIYEKLFF.

The CDR3: CASTRFRETNIQYF. In nucleotides, the CDR3 is TGTGCCAGCACCCGATTCCGGGAAACGAACATTCAGTACTTC. V and J are TRBV7-2 and TRBJ2-4, with D tentatively TRBD2 (5 bases). In germline, CDR1 is SGHTA, CDR2 FQGNSA. The CDR3 contains 14 residues. Trimming took 7 bases from V and 7 from J, leaving 17 bases between them.

This clonotype came up a few times. This chain links TRBV15 with TRBJ1-2; D possibly corresponds to TRBD1 (5 bases). CDR1 LNHNV and CDR2 YYDKDF come from the germline V gene (reference sequence). CDR3 length: 17 amino acids. Trimming took off 1 base at V and 4 bases at J, with 19 bases between the two ends. The chain's CDR3 is CATSRASWGRNSYGYTF. The CDR3, as DNA: TGTGCCACCAGCAGAGCGAGTTGGGGCAGGAACTCCTATGGCTACACCTTC.

A few counts support this clonotype. The J gene is TRBJ1-2, the V gene TRBV20-1; 7 bases map to TRBD1. V dropped 5 bases and J dropped 2; count of bases not matched to a gene: 5. CDR1 and CDR2 (germline): DFQATT, SNEGSKA (reference sequence). This CDR3 is built from 13 residues. CDR3 amino acids: CSAPGGQNYGYTF. CDR3 DNA sequence: TGCAGTGCTCCGGGGGGACAGAACTATGGCTACACCTTC.

V is TRBV7-2 and J is TRBJ2-3, with 9 bases lining up with TRBD2. V shed 5 bases and J 3 bases; nucleotides not matched to a gene: 6. The CDR3 runs to 15 residues. Per the germline V gene, CDR1 is SGHTA and CDR2 is FQGNSA. CDR3 in amino acids: CASSREGLATDTQYF. The CDR3 DNA is TGTGCCAGCAGCCGGGAGGGACTAGCTACAGATACGCAGTATTTT.

V is TRBV12-3 or TRBV12-4 and J is TRBJ2-3, with TRBD2 matching 7 bases. This CDR3 is 13 amino acids long. V lost 7 bases and J lost 5; bases outside the gene matches: 6. The CDR3 DNA is TGTGCCAGCAAAAGCGGGGTAATAGATACGCAGTATTTT. It is translated as CASKSGVIDTQYF.

The rearrangement links TRBV6-1 to TRBJ2-4; D is ambiguous. The ends were cut back, 5 bases at V and 8 bases at J, with 19 bases in the middle. Per the germline V gene, CDR1 is MNHNS and CDR2 is SASEGT. CDR3 length: 15 amino acids. DNA for the CDR3: TGTGCCAGCAGTCCTTTTGACGCCGGCCGGGACATTCAGTACTTC. As protein: CASSPFDAGRDIQYF.

V usage is TRBV7-9 and J usage is TRBJ2-1, with 12 bases matching TRBD2. Germline trimming cut 2 bases from V and 7 bases from J; bases unmatched to any gene: 6. Germline V gives CDR1 SEHNR, CDR2 FQNEAQ (reference sequence). The CDR3 is 16 residues long. Here the CDR3 reads CASSLLGLAGVNEQFF. The CDR3 region has the DNA TGTGCCAGCAGCTTACTGGGACTAGCGGGTGTTAATGAGCAGTTCTTC.

The table lists this clonotype with a few counts. CDR3: CASSSPSGINTEAFF. The CDR3 DNA reads TGTGCCAGCAGTTCCCCCTCAGGCATTAACACTGAAGCTTTCTTT. The V call is TRBV12-3 or TRBV12-4, the J call TRBJ1-1; D is undetermined. The V end lost 4 bases, the J end lost 2 bases, and 14 bases lay between the germline ends. The CDR3 consists of 15 residues.

This clonotype occurred a few times. The gene calls are TRBV6-5 and TRBJ2-3; 10 bases match TRBD1. CDR1 MNHEY and CDR2 SVGAGI come from the germline V gene. The CDR3 extends over 15 amino acids. J lost 4 bases, V lost 2 bases, and 3 bases had no gene match. The CDR3 is CASSYDRGRSDTQYF. The DNA for the CDR3 is TGTGCCAGCAGTTACGACAGGGGGCGTTCAGATACGCAGTATTTT.

This clonotype was seen a few times. The chain is built from TRBV18 and TRBJ2-7; tentative D call: TRBD1 (7 bases). In germline, CDR1 is KGHSH, CDR2 LQKENI. Trimming removed 2 bases at V and 2 bases at J, with 13 bases between. This CDR3 is built from 15 residues. CDR3 bases: TGTGCCAGCTCACCAGGCCGGAGGGGGCCCTACGAGCAGTACTTC. As protein: CASSPGRRGPYEQYF. Together with reference TRBV18 and TRBJ2-7, the CDR3 gives the full variable domain: NAGVMQNPRHLVRRRGQEARLRCSPMKGHSHVYWYRQLPEEGLKFMVYLQKENIIDESGMPKERFSAEFPKEGPSILRIQQVVRGDSAAYFCASSPGRRGPYEQYFGPGTRLTVT.

This clonotype was seen a handful of times. V is TRBV20-1 and J is TRBJ2-3; D might be TRBD1 (6 bases). Germline V gives CDR1 DFQATT, CDR2 SNEGSKA (reference sequence). The CDR3 length is 14 residues. V lost 3 bases, J lost 0 bases, and 10 bases lay in between. For the CDR3, the DNA is TGCAGTGCTAGGAGGGACACTAGCACAGATACGCAGTATTTT. This gives the protein CSARRDTSTDTQYF.

This clonotype was picked up a small number of times. The chain links TRBV7-8 to TRBJ2-7; 10 positions agree with TRBD2. The V segment lost 5 bases and the J segment 5 bases; nucleotides outside the gene matches: 9. This CDR3 comprises 15 residues. CDR1 SGHVS and CDR2 FQNEAQ come from the germline V gene. As DNA, the CDR3 is TGTGCCAGCAGCCCTCGTGCGAGCGGGGGGGACGAGCAGTACTTC. This codes for CASSPRASGGDEQYF.

This clonotype has a handful of counts. This chain's CDR3 is CATREDTNTGELFF. CDR3 bases: TGTGCCACCCGGGAGGATACGAACACCGGGGAGCTGTTTTTT. The chain carries TRBV2 and TRBJ2-2; 7 bases are shared with TRBD2. This CDR3 region has 14 residues. J lost 0 bases, V lost 10 bases, and 5 bases had no gene match. Germline assignment: CDR1 SNHLY and CDR2 FYNNEI. The full variable domain, with the rest looked up from reference TRBV2 and TRBJ2-2, is EPEVTQTPSHQVTQMGQEVILRCVPISNHLYFYWYRQILGQKVEFLVSFYNNEISEKSEIFDDQFSVERPDGSNFTLKIRSTKLEDSAMYFCATREDTNTGELFFGEGSRLTVL.

On this clonotype: With a much larger clone just one base away, this may be a read error. The chain has TRBV6-2 or TRBV6-3 and TRBJ2-2, with D uncertain. This CDR3 spans 11 amino acids. Trimming removed 6 bases from V and 6 bases from J, with 5 bases in between. Germline loops: CDR1 MNHEY, CDR2 SVGEGT. CDR3 sequence (DNA): TGTGCCAGCAGAGGCTCCGGGGAGCTGTTTTTT. It codes for CASRGSGELFF.

This clonotype was seen more than once but under ten times. This chain uses TRBV20-1 with TRBJ2-1; 11 positions match TRBD2. The CDR3 is made up of 18 amino acids. CDR1 and CDR2 (germline): DFQATT, SNEGSKA (reference sequence). Losses at the gene ends were 3 bases for V and 4 bases for J; bases not matched to a gene: 14. The CDR3 DNA reads as TGCAGTGCTAGCCCCGTGTTGGGGACTAGCGGAGATTACAATGAGCAGTTCTTC. Amino acids: CSASPVLGTSGDYNEQFF.

The V call is TRBV3-1, the J call TRBJ2-1; maybe TRBD2 (6 bases). Germline assignment: CDR1 LGHDT and CDR2 YNNKEL (reference sequence). The CDR3 runs to 12 residues. Trimming stripped 4 bases from V and 10 bases from J, with 11 bases between. The CDR3 is CASSPHREEQFF. CDR3 coding DNA: TGTGCCAGCAGCCCCCACCGGGAGGAGCAGTTCTTC.

This clonotype was recorded at least ten times. V usage is TRBV5-5 and J usage is TRBJ1-5; D call uncertain. This CDR3 region has 15 residues. Between the trimmed V and J ends, which lost 4 bases and 9 bases, there was a span of 20 bases. Germline CDR1 SGHKS, CDR2 YYEKEE (reference sequence). In DNA, the CDR3 is TGTGCCAGCAGCCTGGACTCCCCCGGGGTACGGCCCCAGCATTTT. This gives the protein CASSLDSPGVRPQHF.

The table lists this clonotype with a few counts. The chain has TRBV6-5 and TRBJ2-1; unclear D gene. The germline V gene has CDR1 MNHEY and CDR2 SVGAGI. V was clipped by 6 bases and J by 6 bases, with 6 bases between them. The CDR3 is 11 residues long. CDR3 loop: CASRRSNEQFF. The CDR3 coding sequence is TGTGCCAGCAGAAGAAGCAATGAGCAGTTCTTC.